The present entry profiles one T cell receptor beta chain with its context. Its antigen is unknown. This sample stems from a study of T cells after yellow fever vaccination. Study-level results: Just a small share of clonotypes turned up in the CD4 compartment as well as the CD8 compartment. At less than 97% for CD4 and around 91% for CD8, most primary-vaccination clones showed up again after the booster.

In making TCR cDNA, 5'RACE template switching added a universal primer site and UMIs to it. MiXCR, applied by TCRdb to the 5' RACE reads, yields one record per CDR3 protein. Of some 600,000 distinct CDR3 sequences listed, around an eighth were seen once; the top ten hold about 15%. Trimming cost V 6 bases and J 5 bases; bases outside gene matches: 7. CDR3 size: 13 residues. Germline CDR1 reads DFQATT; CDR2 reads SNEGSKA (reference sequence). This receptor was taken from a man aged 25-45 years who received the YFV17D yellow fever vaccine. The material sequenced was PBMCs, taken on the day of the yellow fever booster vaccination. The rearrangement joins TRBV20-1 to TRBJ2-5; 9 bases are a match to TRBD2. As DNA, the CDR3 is TGCAGTGCGGGGCTAGCGGGACCGGAGACCCAGTACTTC. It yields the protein CSAGLAGPETQYF.